Sequencing of this TCR beta chain was carried out in a study of cytomegalovirus exposure and HLA in healthy donors (dated by TCRdb to about 2017). For the study in its entirety: An earlier analysis of fewer than 750 of the donors reported approximately 280 Gb of sequence data and roughly 120 million unique TCR beta sequences obtained from around 190 million T cells. Approximately 310 gigabases of sequencing data and tens of millions of unique TCR sequences were included in an early release covering roughly 600 HLA-typed donors. Of the 300 to 500 genotyped donors, 80% to 90% were placed in the genetic ancestry cluster associated with self-reported Caucasian donors. The study was designed to test whether signatures of past pathogen exposure could be identified by cataloging public T cell receptors. The T cell repertoires of 666 subjects were profiled by immunosequencing and related to cytomegalovirus serostatus. A separate validation cohort of more than 100 different subjects was used in addition to the 666-subject first cohort. To predict cytomegalovirus infection status, the study combined high-throughput TCR immunosequencing, statistical association of individual TCRs with disease status, and machine learning. A later analysis re-analyzed previously published TCR beta repertoires from 550 to 700 donors and added high-resolution HLA genotyping to study TCR occurrence patterns. Rather than drawing on any new phenotypic data, the later analysis identified candidate immune exposures from TCR beta sequences and the way those sequences occurred across donors. In an earlier analysis of 500 to 650 of the donors, high-throughput TCR beta sequencing was used to judge whether each TCR beta V gene segment behaved as functional or pseudogenic. Donor age, sex, ethnicity and CMV serostatus were collected together with the repertoire data. A later genetic analysis took genome-wide SNP genotypes for about 65% of the roughly 670 donors and used that subset as a discovery cohort. All discovery cohort repertoires had been generated using a single sequencing platform. Class I and class II HLA loci were covered by the typing at four-digit resolution. The number of donors typed differed by locus, with about 629-630 for A, B, C, DRB1 and DQB1, about 500 for DQA1, approximately 580 for DPA1, and under 490 for DPB1. Roughly 5 DR-DQ haplotypes were handled as single units for association and clustering because linkage in the cohort was strong. Among some 410 genotyped donors of the cohort, an average of roughly 230,000 unique TCR beta nucleotide sequences was sequenced per donor, of which about 19% were non-productive. What the authors observed across the whole study: Strong co-occurrence of HLA alleles, especially DR and DQ, made assigning TCR associations to individual alleles difficult. The 87-base-pair reads could not distinguish some IMGT-functional V segments, including TRBV6-2 and TRBV6-3, so those segments were excluded. The study listed 164 TCR beta chains as associated with cytomegalovirus. Because HLA typing was missing for some donors at each locus, association tests included only the typed subset. Roughly uniform sequencing depth across donors was assumed in presence/absence analyses, although this assumption may not hold. A later analysis found that HLA-associated TCR beta chains were more clonally expanded and had lower generation probabilities than equally common non-associated chains. In a later analysis, several top co-occurrence clusters were reported to appear linked to parvovirus B19, influenza, CMV and Epstein-Barr virus. According to a later analysis, TCR association rates differed among HLA loci, with DRB1 alleles showing the most associated TCRs and HLA-C alleles showing the fewest. Immune exposure information for the cohort was limited to CMV serostatus. A further reported finding was that TCR beta sequences accurately predicted the HLA-A and HLA-B alleles for most subjects in the first cohort. The authors suggested that the approach could potentially be extended to other disease states and immunological phenotypes. In a later genetic analysis, fewer N-insertions in productive TCRs were reported among donors in an Asian-associated ancestry cluster than the roughly 640-donor mean. Correlated functional status among segregating V segments might reflect linkage disequilibrium, but an unknown experimental factor could not be ruled out. The sequencing pipeline was judged likely to have produced a cluster of highly shared sequence variants as a technical artifact. In an earlier analysis of fewer than 700 of the donors, most TCR beta V segments appeared in productive rearrangements about 87% or about 30% of the time, broadly matching IMGT annotations. A few of the identified cytomegalovirus-associated TCR beta chains were confirmed in vitro to be specific for cytomegalovirus antigens. The classifier was reported to diagnose cytomegalovirus status with high specificity and sensitivity in both the original and validation cohorts. Because counts were too low, some 17 rarely observed V segments, including chromosome 9 orphons, were left out of the earlier analysis of some 640 of the donors. Most TCR sequences were observed very rarely across donors, whereas some public TCRs were present in many individuals. V-gene and J-gene trimming of TCR beta chains was associated with a missense DCLRE1C variant in a later genetic analysis, and the association was replicated in an independent cohort. At a false discovery rate of 0.05, a later analysis linked around 17,000 TCR beta sequences to specific HLA alleles. The cohort was sequenced for TCR beta chains only, and without alpha or paired-chain data the features that could be detected were limited. Most CMV-associated TCR beta chains appeared to be HLA-restricted in a later analysis, and the HLA associations seemed to be driven largely by CMV exposure.

In total, roughly 670 healthy bone marrow donors made up the cohort. All cohort members were sampled while nominally healthy, although unrecorded immune exposures were likely present. The donor tested CMV seropositive, placing the donor among the 289 seropositive members of the cohort. Each donor provided a peripheral blood sample, and peripheral blood mononuclear cells were used for TCR beta sequencing. Genomic DNA extraction from the blood cell samples was performed with the Qiagen DNeasy Blood Extraction Kit. The method was the immunoSEQ multiplex PCR assay. The multiplex PCR relied on a mix of 60 forward primers for TCR Vbeta segments and 13 reverse primers for TCR Jbeta segments. The CDR3 region of rearranged TCR beta genes was amplified from genomic DNA by a multiplex PCR assay. On the Illumina HiSeq System, the amplified TCR beta libraries were sequenced as 87-base-pair reads. Processing in the source paper ran as follows. In a later analysis, roughly 80 million unique TCR beta chains were counted across the roughly 610 repertoires, and about 10 million of these chains were shared by at least two donors. A nearest-neighbor algorithm error-corrected the raw reads and collapsed the reads into unique sequences, merging closely related sequences to remove PCR and sequencing errors. To assign V, D and J gene segments, CDR3 sequences were aligned to IMGT reference sequences. Each retained sequence needed at least a six-nucleotide match to both a V gene segment and a J gene segment. A rearrangement counted as productive if the CDR3 had no stop codons and remained in frame with V and J, and every other rearrangement counted as non-productive. CDR3 was defined by IMGT convention, running from the second conserved V-encoded cysteine to the conserved J-encoded phenylalanine. In an earlier analysis of 550 to 650 of the donors, sequences lacking an unambiguous match to a single V gene segment were excluded. An earlier analysis of 500 to 700 of the donors classified V segments as functional when productive rearrangements were above 56.7% and as segregating when the standard deviation between donors was above 5%. A statistical classification framework was developed to diagnose cytomegalovirus status using the catalog of TCR beta chain sequences. A later analysis assigned V and J genes by comparing TCR nucleotide sequences with IMGT/GENE-DB human TR gene sequences. The TCRdist pipeline was used in a later analysis to assign CDR3 sequences and most-parsimonious VDJ recombination scenarios. In a later analysis, every TCR beta chain was defined by the combination of its CDR3 amino acid sequence and its V-gene family, and reads without a unique V-gene family were dropped. To address suspected cross-contamination and a sequencing artifact, a later analysis removed over 500 highly shared, low-generation-probability nucleotide sequences. A later analysis calculated a clonal expansion index for each public chain from normalized within-repertoire ranks of inferred template counts. In a later analysis, generation probabilities were computed using a VDJ recombination model fitted to out-of-frame rearrangements, and the results were checked against IGoR. In a later analysis, hypergeometric tests were used to score TCR-TCR, TCR-HLA and TCR-CMV co-occurrence, with a repertoire-size bias correction applied to TCR pairs. In a later analysis, false discovery rates were estimated by permuting HLA or CMV assignments 20 times. In a later analysis, co-occurring TCRs were grouped using DBSCAN, and TCRdist sequence similarity was added for clustering within HLA-allele-positive subsets. Co-occurrence clustering excluded repertoires with fewer than 30,000 or more than 120,000 public chains, plus five with anomalous nucleotide sharing. Drawn from immuneACCESS, this table holds only the in-frame rearrangements with V and J called that TCRdb kept. Clones are partly lost; checked studies trace under half to an unresolved V gene and leave the rest unexplained. V, J and clone size reflect that table, while D and trimming were determined from the DNA. This sample is represented by about 120,000 clones; 60% to 75% of them were singletons. Approximately 3% of the sample belongs to the ten largest clones.

As for this clone: Its antigen is currently not known. No base quality values were provided; no much bigger clone lies one nucleotide off.

CDR1 SEHNR and CDR2 FQNEAQ are derived from the germline V gene (reference sequence). The CDR3 covers 12 residues, taking in both the cysteine and the phenylalanine. Only the CDR3 portion is preserved as DNA: 36 bases, with reading frame beginning at the first base. V and J are truncated by 3 bases and 6 bases respectively, leaving an intervening sequence of 5 bases. The chain links TRBV7-9 with TRBJ2-2; the D gene cannot be resolved reliably. Sequencing was done on a sample of PBMCs. The source is a woman between 40 and 50 years old in good health and CMV-seropositive. The CDR3 protein is CASSFSSGELFF. In nucleotides, the sequence is TGTGCCAGCAGCTTCAGTTCCGGGGAGCTGTTTTTT.